Following are 17 T cell receptor beta chains from one sample sequenced in a study of graft-versus-host responses after intestinal transplantation. These receptors' targets are unknown. Method: immunoSEQ multiplex PCR; TCRdb's copy keeps in-frame clones and lacks some. Seen here are 45,000 to 50,000 clones, about 93% observed once, and the top ten hold more than 2%. Here the sequenced sample was unstimulated CD4+ T cells sorted from spleen or lymph node cells, taken before transplant. These TCRs come from a human donor who was the organ donor for an intestinal transplant.

This clone was found once. This rearrangement joins TRBV7-2 to TRBJ2-3; 8 bases agree with TRBD2. This CDR3 contains 15 residues. CDR1 is SGHTA, CDR2 FQGNSA, per germline. With 5 bases clipped from V and 2 bases from J, the junction kept 6 bases outside the gene matches. CDR3: CASSNSGTTTDTQYF. DNA for the CDR3: TGTGCCAGCAGCAATAGCGGGACAACCACAGATACGCAGTATTTT.

V is TRBV5-5 and J is TRBJ1-5; possible D gene TRBD1, 5 bases. CDR1 is SGHKS and CDR2 is YYEKEE in the germline V gene (reference sequence). CDR3 length equals 15 residues. Between the trimmed V and J ends, which lost 4 bases and 3 bases, there was a span of 14 bases. The CDR3 DNA follows: TGTGCCAGCAGCCGGGACGTCGTCGCCAATCAGCCCCAGCATTTT. Its translation is CASSRDVVANQPQHF.

The chain couples TRBV7-9 to TRBJ2-2, with D tentatively TRBD1 (6 bases). CDR3 length equals 14 residues. V lost 3 bases, J lost 4 bases, and 9 bases lay in between. The V gene's germline CDR1 is SEHNR and CDR2 FQNEAQ (reference sequence). In nucleotides, the CDR3 is TGTGCCAGCAGCTTGTACAGGGCCACCGGGGAGCTGTTTTTT. It translates to CASSLYRATGELFF. Full variable domain (outside the CDR3, taken from reference TRBV7-9 and TRBJ2-2): DTGVSQNPRHKITKRGQNVTFRCDPISEHNRLYWYRQTLGQGPEFLTYFQNEAQLEKSRLLSDRFSAERPKGSFSTLEIQRTEQGDSAMYLCASSLYRATGELFFGEGSRLTVL.

The rearrangement links TRBV6-4 to TRBJ2-5; tentatively, D is TRBD1 (6 bases). The closer fit of TRBJ2-7 to the DNA end suggests the J call may be wrong. Germline CDR1 and CDR2: MRHNA and SNTAGT. The CDR3 is made up of 11 amino acids. CDR3 residues: CARRTAYEQYF. The CDR3 bases are TGTGCCAGGAGGACAGCTTACGAGCAGTACTTC.

CDR3 bases: TGTGCCAGCAGCTTAAGAGGGGGGTCGGGCTACGAGCAGTACTTC. As protein: CASSLRGGSGYEQYF. This chain uses TRBV7-2 with TRBJ2-7; the D gene could be TRBD1 or TRBD2 (6 bases each). With 2 bases removed from V and 3 bases from J, the gap between germline ends came to 14 bases. The CDR3 has 15 amino acids. CDR1 is SGHTA and CDR2 is FQGNSA in the germline V gene.

The V gene is TRBV18, the J gene TRBJ2-7; 10 nucleotides agree with TRBD2. Germline CDR1 is KGHSH and CDR2 is LQKENI. There are 15 residues in the CDR3. V dropped 6 bases and J dropped 2; count of bases not matched to a gene: 7. The CDR3 nucleotides read TGTGCCAGCTCGTCGATAGCGGGAGGCCCCTACGAGCAGTACTTC. Encoded protein: CASSSIAGGPYEQYF.

The CDR3, as DNA: TGTGCCAGCACCAAGGTTGGGAGGAACACTGAAGCTTTCTTT. It specifies CASTKVGRNTEAFF. The rearrangement links TRBV27 to TRBJ1-1; D gene unclear. Trimming took off 7 bases at V and 1 base at J, with 13 bases between the two ends. The CDR3 has 14 residues. Per germline, CDR1 MNHEY and CDR2 SMNVEV (reference sequence).

The rearrangement uses TRBV7-2 and TRBJ1-1, with 7 bases aligning to TRBD1. CDR1 is SGHTA and CDR2 is FQGNSA in the germline V gene. The CDR3 sequence is 13 residues long. J was trimmed by 1 base and V by 5 bases; bases with no gene match: 1. CDR3 protein: CASSRTGNTEAFF. The CDR3 nucleotides read TGTGCCAGCAGCCGGACAGGGAACACTGAAGCTTTCTTT.

This rearrangement joins TRBV5-1 to TRBJ2-3, with D unresolved. The CDR3 contains 17 residues. The V end was cut by 5 bases, the J end by 0 bases, with 19 bases between. The V gene's germline CDR1 is SGHRS and CDR2 YFSETQ. The chain's CDR3 is CASSPASGSPSTDTQYF. In nucleotides, the CDR3 is TGCGCCAGCAGTCCGGCATCCGGCTCCCCTAGCACAGATACGCAGTATTTT.

The chain joins TRBV5-1 to TRBJ2-5; D is perhaps TRBD1 (5 bases). CDR3 length equals 11 residues. V shed 4 bases and J shed 5 bases, with 6 bases lying between them. Germline CDR1 reads SGHRS; CDR2 reads YFSETQ. For the CDR3, the DNA is TGCGCCAGCAGCCCAGGGGAGACCCAGTACTTC. This sequence encodes CASSPGETQYF. The full variable domain, rest sourced from reference TRBV5-1 and TRBJ2-5, is KAGVTQTPRYLIKTRGQQVTLSCSPISGHRSVSWYQQTPGQGLQFLFEYFSETQRNKGNFPGRFSGRQFSNSRSEMNVSTLELGDSALYLCASSPGETQYFGPGTRLLVL.

The rearrangement joins TRBV6-1 to TRBJ2-5; 7 nucleotides align to TRBD2. The CDR3 length is 19 residues. In germline, CDR1 is MNHNS, CDR2 SASEGT. V trimming: 0 bases; J trimming: 1 base; junction bases outside the gene matches: 14. The CDR3 is CASSEAQGWGGYLQETQYF. The CDR3 region has the DNA TGTGCCAGCAGTGAAGCGCAAGGTTGGGGGGGGTACCTCCAAGAGACCCAGTACTTC.

This chain joins TRBV7-9 and TRBJ1-4, with 7 bases matching TRBD1. The germline V gene encodes CDR1 SEHNR and CDR2 FQNEAQ (reference sequence). Trimming took 2 bases from V and 3 from J; bases not matched to a gene: 6. The CDR3 contains 16 residues. The CDR3 DNA is TGTGCCAGCAGCTTACACAACAGGGGCCCTAATGAAAAACTGTTTTTT. Amino acids: CASSLHNRGPNEKLFF.

The V and J genes are TRBV18 and TRBJ2-1, with D maybe TRBD1 (6 bases). V lost 1 base, J lost 8 bases, and 6 bases lay in between. The CDR3 has 12 amino acids. In germline, CDR1 is KGHSH, CDR2 LQKENI. The CDR3 region is CASSPQGDEQFF. CDR3 DNA: TGTGCCAGCTCACCACAGGGGGATGAGCAGTTCTTC. Full variable domain (rest looked up from reference TRBV18 and TRBJ2-1): NAGVMQNPRHLVRRRGQEARLRCSPMKGHSHVYWYRQLPEEGLKFMVYLQKENIIDESGMPKERFSAEFPKEGPSILRIQQVVRGDSAAYFCASSPQGDEQFFGPGTRLTVL.

This clone has only one observation. The rearrangement links TRBV20-1 to TRBJ2-4; a weak D match, TRBD1 (6 bases). CDR3 length: 11 residues. In germline, CDR1 is DFQATT, CDR2 SNEGSKA (reference sequence). V gave up 2 bases and J gave up 8 bases, with 7 bases separating them. The CDR3 DNA reads as TGCAGTGCTAGAAAGGGGGACATTCAGTACTTC. Its translation is CSARKGDIQYF.

The rearrangement uses TRBV30 and TRBJ1-4; D is unresolved. From germline, CDR1 is GTSNPN and CDR2 SVGIG (reference sequence). The CDR3 contains 11 residues. The germline V and J ends were trimmed by 0 bases and 8 bases, with 4 bases remaining between them. The DNA of the CDR3 is TGTGCCTGGAGTGTACGAGAAAAACTGTTTTTT. Its protein product is CAWSVREKLFF.

The V gene is TRBV9, the J gene TRBJ2-7; weak D call: TRBD2 (5 bases). Germline loops: CDR1 SGDLS, CDR2 YYNGEE. V gave up 0 bases and J gave up 2 bases, with 12 bases separating them. The CDR3 covers 15 residues. CDR3: CASSVGQDLAYEQYF. The CDR3 coding sequence is TGTGCCAGCAGCGTAGGGCAGGACTTAGCCTACGAGCAGTACTTC. Based on the CDR3 plus reference TRBV9 and TRBJ2-7, the full variable domain is DSGVTQTPKHLITATGQRVTLRCSPRSGDLSVYWYQQSLDQGLQFLIQYYNGEERAKGNILERFSAQQFPDLHSELNLSSLELGDSALYFCASSVGQDLAYEQYFGPGTRLTVT.

V gene TRBV5-1 combines with J gene TRBJ2-3; 8 bases map to TRBD2. CDR1 SGHRS and CDR2 YFSETQ come from the germline V gene. The V gene end was trimmed by 0 bases and the J gene end by 5 bases; junction bases not matched to a gene: 5. This CDR3 comprises 15 residues. CDR3: CASSLAGRAQDTQYF. CDR3 DNA sequence: TGCGCCAGCAGCTTGGCCGGGAGGGCCCAAGATACGCAGTATTTT.